Each of the 5 T cell receptor beta chains below was sequenced from the same sample in a study of shared clonotypes between healthy human individuals. Produced via immunoSEQ multiplex PCR; TCRdb's table is partial and in-frame only. This table holds 110,000 or so clones, 55% to 80% found once. Sequenced sample: memory CD8+ T cells sorted from blood. As to subset: CD45RO+ cells pooled with CCR7-negative TemRA cells. The receptors derive from a young woman in good health.

The V call is TRBV7-6, the J call TRBJ2-7, with a possible D match to TRBD2 (5 bases). The CDR3 is 14 amino acids. The V gene lost 3 bases and the J gene lost 0 bases, with 9 bases spanning the gap. The germline gives CDR1 SGHVS, CDR2 FNYEAQ. CDR3 coding DNA: TGTGCCAGCAGCTTGCAACGGGACTCCTACGAGCAGTACTTC. Its protein product is CASSLQRDSYEQYF.

The table lists this clone with a few counts. The J gene is TRBJ2-7, the V gene TRBV27; TRBD1 matches 9 bases. The CDR3 runs 15 residues. J was trimmed by 3 bases and V by 7 bases; bases with no gene match: 10. Germline values: CDR1 MNHEY, CDR2 SMNVEV (reference sequence). The CDR3 sequence: CASINRDREYYEQYF. The CDR3 DNA follows: TGTGCCAGCATCAATAGGGACAGGGAATACTACGAGCAGTACTTC.

This chain connects TRBV10-3 to TRBJ2-1; D is undetermined. Deletions cut 3 bases from V and 7 bases from J, with 13 bases between. The CDR3 loop spans 14 amino acids. CDR1 and CDR2 (germline): ENHRY, SYGVKD. The CDR3 DNA reads as TGTGCCATCAGTGACCCTCGATTGGGGAATGAGCAGTTCTTC. This sequence encodes CAISDPRLGNEQFF.

The chain recombines TRBV6-1 with TRBJ2-1, with D perhaps matching TRBD2 (5 bases). The CDR3 runs 15 residues. Germline-derived CDR1 and CDR2 are MNHNS and SASEGT. V gave up 5 bases and J gave up 9 bases, with 20 bases separating them. CDR3 sequence: CASSSGGGSIGEQFF. In DNA form, the CDR3 reads TGTGCCAGCAGTTCCGGCGGCGGGTCGATCGGTGAGCAGTTCTTC.

J is TRBJ1-3 and V is TRBV5-1; D gene uncertain. The CDR3 loop spans 15 amino acids. Germline V lookup: CDR1 SGHRS, CDR2 YFSETQ. Trimming removed 2 bases from V and 3 bases from J, with 12 bases in between. This CDR3 is CASSLGQEGGNTIYF. In nucleotides, the CDR3 is TGCGCCAGCAGCTTAGGCCAGGAAGGTGGAAACACCATATATTTT.